A single sample gave rise to the 18 T cell receptor beta chains below, sequenced in a study of identical twins. TCRdb reanalysed the 5' RACE reads using MiXCR and keeps one entry per CDR3 protein. This table has roughly 720,000 distinct CDR3 sequences, 15% to 20% appearing once. Separately, the same data were catalogued under a study of T cells expressing NK-cell markers.

Sequencing was carried out using PBMCs. The receptors were gathered from a woman aged 18-29 years in good health.

V and J are TRBV9 and TRBJ1-1; the D is unclear. CDR3 size: 15 residues. Germline V gene data show CDR1 as SGDLS and CDR2 as YYNGEE. V dropped 3 bases and J dropped 3 bases, with 15 bases sitting between them. The CDR3 DNA reads as TGTGCCAGCAGCGACCGAACGACTGGGGACACTGAAGCTTTCTTT. Translated: CASSDRTTGDTEAFF.

The V call is TRBV28, the J call TRBJ1-5; D is unresolved. V lost 3 bases to trimming and J lost 1 base, with 10 bases between them. The CDR3 sequence is 15 residues long. Per the germline V gene, CDR1 is MDHEN and CDR2 is SYDVKM. The CDR3 reads CASSLVDQSNQPQHF. CDR3 in DNA: TGTGCCAGCAGTTTGGTAGATCAGAGCAATCAGCCCCAGCATTTT.

In this sample, this clonotype turned up a few times. This chain's CDR3 is CASSSGQGPYTDTQYF. The CDR3 DNA follows: TGCGCCAGCAGCTCCGGACAGGGACCTTACACAGATACGCAGTATTTT. The V and J genes are TRBV5-1 and TRBJ2-3, with 8 bases lining up with TRBD1. Germline V gives CDR1 SGHRS, CDR2 YFSETQ. The CDR3 has 16 amino acids. V shed 3 bases and J 2 bases; nucleotides not matched to a gene: 8.

The chain joins TRBV7-3 to TRBJ2-5; D ambiguous. The CDR3 is 13 amino acids. The V gene's germline CDR1 is SGHTA and CDR2 FQGTGA. V was shortened by 2 bases and J by 4 bases, with 8 bases between the two germline ends. CDR3 in amino acids: CASSLSVGETQYF. CDR3 nucleotides: TGTGCCAGCAGCTTATCTGTCGGAGAGACCCAGTACTTC.

The V call is TRBV7-3, the J call TRBJ1-6; tentative D call: TRBD1 (5 bases). The CDR3 consists of 13 residues. Germline-derived CDR1 and CDR2 are SGHTA and FQGTGA. V lost 6 bases and J lost 12, with 15 bases in between. The CDR3: CASSSGRDRPLHF. CDR3 DNA sequence: TGTGCCAGCAGTTCGGGCAGGGATAGACCCCTCCACTTT.

This chain uses TRBV20-1 with TRBJ2-7; D remains ambiguous. There are 13 residues in the CDR3. Germline loops: CDR1 DFQATT, CDR2 SNEGSKA (reference sequence). The V end was cut by 3 bases, the J end by 0 bases, with 9 bases between. The CDR3 protein is CSASGPNSYEQYF. CDR3 in DNA: TGCAGTGCTAGTGGACCGAACTCCTACGAGCAGTACTTC.

V usage is TRBV9 and J usage is TRBJ2-7; D remains unclear. CDR3 length equals 13 residues. Trimming stripped 0 bases from V and 6 bases from J, with 10 bases between. Germline assignment: CDR1 SGDLS and CDR2 YYNGEE. The CDR3 DNA sequence: TGTGCCAGCAGCGTAGTTGAAGGGTCCGAGCAGTACTTC. Translation gives CASSVVEGSEQYF.

This rearrangement joins TRBV12-3 or TRBV12-4 to TRBJ2-1; TRBD2 matches 13 bases. This CDR3 is 18 amino acids long. V was clipped by 2 bases and J by 4 bases; unmatched bases: 8. CDR3 sequence: CASSLRTSGRLVYNEQFF. Written as DNA, the CDR3 is TGTGCCAGCAGTTTAAGGACTAGCGGGAGACTGGTTTACAATGAGCAGTTCTTC.

A few counts support this clonotype. The rearrangement uses TRBV20-1 and TRBJ2-7; TRBD2 aligns across 10 bases. Germline assignment: CDR1 DFQATT and CDR2 SNEGSKA (reference sequence). CDR3 length: 15 amino acids. The junction had 15 bases not matched to a gene; V was cut back by 6 bases and J by 7 bases. The CDR3 reads CSAALGTSATGEQYF. The CDR3 DNA is TGCAGTGCAGCCCTGGGGACTAGCGCAACCGGTGAGCAGTACTTC.

V usage is TRBV21-1 and J usage is TRBJ2-3; the table's D gene call, TRBD2, was not cross checked with the DNA. TRBV21-1 is recorded as a pseudogene. This CDR3 has 14 amino acids. For the CDR3, the DNA is TGTGCCAGCAGCAAGGAGGCTGTGTGGCTTACGCAGTATTTT. Protein: CASSKEAVWLTQYF.

The genes are TRBV6-6 and TRBJ1-5; D is perhaps TRBD1 (5 bases). The germline V gene encodes CDR1 MNHNY and CDR2 SVGAGI (reference sequence). V was clipped by 11 bases and J by 6 bases, with 17 bases between them. The CDR3 consists of 13 residues. Here the CDR3 reads CAGAEGGGQPQHF. CDR3 coding DNA: TGTGCCGGGGCGGAGGGAGGAGGTCAGCCCCAGCATTTT.

The rearrangement joins TRBV6-5 to TRBJ2-3, with D perhaps being TRBD1 or TRBD2 (5 bases each). The V end lost 2 bases, the J end lost 2 bases, and 14 bases lay between the germline ends. CDR1 MNHEY and CDR2 SVGAGI come from the germline V gene. CDR3 size: 16 residues. The CDR3 protein is CASSYLPRDPTDTQYF. CDR3 bases: TGTGCCAGCAGTTACCTGCCCCGGGACCCCACAGATACGCAGTATTTT.

The chain recombines TRBV25-1 with TRBJ1-4; D is perhaps TRBD1 (5 bases). V was cut by 3 bases and J by 3 bases, with 11 bases left in between. The CDR3 runs to 15 residues. Germline values: CDR1 MGHDK, CDR2 SYGVNS. CDR3: CASSDSGTANEKLFF. DNA for the CDR3: TGTGCCAGCAGTGATTCGGGGACGGCTAATGAAAAACTGTTTTTT.

The CDR3 is CASPSGTLDNEQFF. CDR3 in DNA: TGTGCCAGTCCGTCCGGGACGTTGGACAATGAGCAGTTCTTC. This chain links TRBV7-9 with TRBJ2-1; D may be TRBD1 or TRBD2 (5 bases each). V shed 9 bases and J shed 5 bases, with 17 bases lying between them. From germline, CDR1 is SEHNR and CDR2 FQNEAQ (reference sequence). There are 14 residues in the CDR3.

This rearrangement joins TRBV10-3 to TRBJ2-2; 10 positions agree with TRBD2. The germline V gene encodes CDR1 ENHRY and CDR2 SYGVKD. J gave up 5 bases and V 6 bases, and 6 bases lay outside the gene matches. The CDR3 is 15 residues long. The CDR3 protein is CAIRSSGSGTGELFF. In DNA, the CDR3 is TGTGCCATCAGGTCTAGCGGGAGCGGGACCGGGGAGCTGTTTTTT.

This clonotype appeared many times. The chain recombines TRBV5-1 with TRBJ2-3; no clear D. V dropped 0 bases and J dropped 0 bases, with 5 bases sitting between them. CDR3 size: 14 residues. From germline, CDR1 is SGHRS and CDR2 YFSETQ. In DNA, the CDR3 is TGCGCCAGCAGCTTGGATCACAGCACAGATACGCAGTATTTT. Translated, it gives CASSLDHSTDTQYF.

The rearrangement joins TRBV5-1 to TRBJ2-5, with D unclear. The CDR3 has 13 residues. The germline V and J ends were trimmed by 1 base and 5 bases, with 9 bases remaining between them. CDR1 and CDR2 from the germline V gene are SGHRS and YFSETQ. Here the CDR3 DNA reads TGCGCCAGCAGCTTGTACACTGATGAGACCCAGTACTTC. It is translated as CASSLYTDETQYF.

This clonotype has a handful of counts. The chain joins TRBV10-1 to TRBJ2-1; D is possibly TRBD1 or TRBD2 (5 bases each). In germline, CDR1 is WNHNN, CDR2 SYGVQD (reference sequence). Trimming stripped 8 bases from V and 8 bases from J, with 16 bases between. The CDR3 runs 13 residues. CDR3 sequence reads: CASRGPGPDEQFF. CDR3 in DNA: TGCGCCAGCCGGGGCCCCGGACCTGATGAGCAGTTCTTC.